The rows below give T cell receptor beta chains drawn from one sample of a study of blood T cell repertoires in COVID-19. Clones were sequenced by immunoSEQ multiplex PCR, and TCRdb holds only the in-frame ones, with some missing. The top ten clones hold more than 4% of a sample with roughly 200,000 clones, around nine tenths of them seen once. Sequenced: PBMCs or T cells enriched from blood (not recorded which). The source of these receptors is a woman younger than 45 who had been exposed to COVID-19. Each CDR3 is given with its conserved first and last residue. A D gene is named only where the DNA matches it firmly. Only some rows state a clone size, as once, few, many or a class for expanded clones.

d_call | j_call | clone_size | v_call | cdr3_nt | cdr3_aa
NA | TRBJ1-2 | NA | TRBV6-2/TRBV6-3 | TGTGCCAGCAGTTCCCATGGACAGTTCGGCTATGGCTACACCTTC | CASSSHGQFGYGYTF
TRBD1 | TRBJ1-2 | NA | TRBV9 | TGTGCCAGCAGCGCATCGACAGGGGCCTATGGCTACACCTTC | CASSASTGAYGYTF
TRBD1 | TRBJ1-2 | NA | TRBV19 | TGTGCCAGTAGTAGTCCCGGGACAGGAGCACCCTATGGCTACACCTTC | CASSSPGTGAPYGYTF
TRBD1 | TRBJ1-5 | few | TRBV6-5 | TGTGCCAGCAGTCCCAGGGGGGTAAACAATCAGCCCCAGCATTTT | CASSPRGVNNQPQHF
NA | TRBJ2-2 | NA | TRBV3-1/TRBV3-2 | TGTGCCAGCAGCCAAGGGCTTAACACCGGGGAGCTGTTTTTT | CASSQGLNTGELFF
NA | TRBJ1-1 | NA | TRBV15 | TGTGCCACCAGCAGGGACGGGAGGGCTGAAGCTTTCTTT | CATSRDGRAEAFF
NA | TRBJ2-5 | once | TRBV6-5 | TGTGCCAGCAGTAGGGGCGTGGGGTTCCAAGAGACCCAGTACTTC | CASSRGVGFQETQYF
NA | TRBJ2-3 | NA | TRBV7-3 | TGTGCCAGCAGCTTAGGGGGGTTCACAGATACGCAGTATTTT | CASSLGGFTDTQYF
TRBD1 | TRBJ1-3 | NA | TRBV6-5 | TGTGCCAGCCGGGGACAGAGGAGAGGAAACACCATATATTTT | CASRGQRRGNTIYF
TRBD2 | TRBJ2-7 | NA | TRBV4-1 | TGCGCCAGCAGCCAAGAAACCCCCCGGGGAGGGAGCAACGAGCAGTACTTC | CASSQETPRGGSNEQYF
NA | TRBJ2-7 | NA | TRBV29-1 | TGCAGCGTTGCCCCGGGGGAATCCGTCTACGAGCAGTACTTC | CSVAPGESVYEQYF
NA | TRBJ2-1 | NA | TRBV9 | TGTGCCAGCAGCGTAGACGCGGGAAATGAGCAGTTCTTC | CASSVDAGNEQFF
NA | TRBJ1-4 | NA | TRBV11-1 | TGTGCCAGCAGCTTATCAGGGATCACTGAAAAACTGTTTTTT | CASSLSGITEKLFF
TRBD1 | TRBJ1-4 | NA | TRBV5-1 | TGCGCCAGCAGCTTGGGGGTAGGAACAGGGGTTCGGTCCTTAAATGAAAAACTGTTTTTT | CASSLGVGTGVRSLNEKLFF
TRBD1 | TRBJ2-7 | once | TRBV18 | TGTGCCAGCTCACTGAAGCCGGACAGGGGGAGCTACGAGCAGTACTTC | CASSLKPDRGSYEQYF
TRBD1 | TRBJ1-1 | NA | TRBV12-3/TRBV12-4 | TGTGCCAGCAGGGGACAGGCTGAAGCTTTCTTT | CASRGQAEAFF
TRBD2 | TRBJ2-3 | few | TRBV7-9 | TGTGCCAGCAGCTCGGGGGGACCACTAGAAACAGATACGCAGTATTTT | CASSSGGPLETDTQYF
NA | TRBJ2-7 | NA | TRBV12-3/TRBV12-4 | TGTGCCAGCAGTCGCCTAGGAGGGGACGAGCAGTACTTC | CASSRLGGDEQYF
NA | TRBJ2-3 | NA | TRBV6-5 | TGTGCCAGCAGTTACGAGGGCGGGTTCAGCACAGATACGCAGTATTTT | CASSYEGGFSTDTQYF
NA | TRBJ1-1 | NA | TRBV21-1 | TGTGCCAGCAGCAAAGGGGACAGGGAGTACACTGAAGCTTTCTTT | CASSKGDREYTEAFF
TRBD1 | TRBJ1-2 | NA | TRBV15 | TGTGCCACCAGCAGAGCGCCAACCGACAGGGGCTATGGCTACACCTTC | CATSRAPTDRGYGYTF
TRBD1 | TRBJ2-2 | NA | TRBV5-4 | TGTGCCAGCAGCCCCTCTCCGGACAGGGCGGGGACCGGGGAGCTGTTTTTT | CASSPSPDRAGTGELFF
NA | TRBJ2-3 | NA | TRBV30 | TGTGCCTGGGCTACAGGGTATGTGCAGTATTTT | CAWATGYVQYF
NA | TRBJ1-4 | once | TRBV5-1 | TGCGCCAGCAGCCCTGACGGGAATAATGAAAAACTGTTTTTT | CASSPDGNNEKLFF
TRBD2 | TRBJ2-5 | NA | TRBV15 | TGTGCCACCCGCCCCCCAGCGGGGGGTGAGACCCAGTACTTC | CATRPPAGGETQYF
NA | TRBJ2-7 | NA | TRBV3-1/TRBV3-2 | TGTGCCAGCAGCCAAGAGATCGCAGGGCCATCCTACGAGCAGTACTTC | CASSQEIAGPSYEQYF
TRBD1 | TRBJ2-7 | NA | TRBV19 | TGTGCCAGTAGTTTCGGACAGGGCTCCTACGAGCAGTACTTC | CASSFGQGSYEQYF
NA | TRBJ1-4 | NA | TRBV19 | TGTGCCAGTAGCAGGGATGGCAGACCAACTAATGAAAAACTGTTTTTT | CASSRDGRPTNEKLFF
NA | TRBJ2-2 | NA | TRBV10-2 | TGCGCCAGCAGTTTAAACAGGGTCCCCGGGGAGCTGTTTTTT | CASSLNRVPGELFF
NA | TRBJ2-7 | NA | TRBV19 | TGTGCCAGTAGTATCCAAACAGGGCAACCTCGGGAGCAGTACTTC | CASSIQTGQPREQYF
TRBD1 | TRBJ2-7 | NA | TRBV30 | TGTGCCTGGGGGGACAGGGCGAGGACCTACGAGCAGTACTTC | CAWGDRARTYEQYF
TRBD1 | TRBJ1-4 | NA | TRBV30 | TGTGCCTGGAGTCGACAGGGCGGGGAAAAACTGTTTTTT | CAWSRQGGEKLFF
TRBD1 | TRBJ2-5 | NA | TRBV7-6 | TGTGCCAGCAGCTTAGAGGGACAGGGGTCTTGGGAGACCCAGTACTTC | CASSLEGQGSWETQYF
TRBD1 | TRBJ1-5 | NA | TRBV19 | TGTGCCAGTAGTATAGCCGGACAGGGCAATCAGCCCCAGCATTTT | CASSIAGQGNQPQHF
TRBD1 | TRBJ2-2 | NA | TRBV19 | TGTGCCAGTAGTATCGCACAGGGGGCGGTCACCGGGGAGCTGTTTTTT | CASSIAQGAVTGELFF
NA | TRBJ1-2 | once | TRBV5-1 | TGCGCCAGCAGCTTGGATAGAGCCTCTGGCTACACCTTC | CASSLDRASGYTF
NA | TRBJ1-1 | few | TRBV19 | TGTGCCAGTAGTATTCAGTCCAACACTGAAGCTTTCTTT | CASSIQSNTEAFF
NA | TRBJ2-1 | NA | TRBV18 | TGTGCCAGCTCACTCCAGGGGATAAGCTCCTACAATGAGCAGTTCTTC | CASSLQGISSYNEQFF
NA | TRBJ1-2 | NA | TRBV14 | TGTGCCAGCAGCCAGGGATGGAGAGCCGGGGGAGGCTACACCTTC | CASSQGWRAGGGYTF
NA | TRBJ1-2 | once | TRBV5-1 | TGCGCCAGCAGCTTGGACAGGGTAGATGGTGGCTACACCTTC | CASSLDRVDGGYTF
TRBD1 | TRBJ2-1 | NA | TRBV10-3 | TGTGCCATCAGTGTTGAGGTGGGACAGGGGAATTTCAATGAGCAGTTCTTC | CAISVEVGQGNFNEQFF